This TCR beta chain was profiled in a study of early T cells in non-severe SARS-CoV-2 infection. Study background: Bulk RNA from unsorted whole blood was sequenced; chains were unpaired. Notes on the study in general: In VDJdb matching, anti-spike CD8 responses were favored while private and CD4 specificities went missing.

The TCR library protocol was used to attach unique molecular identifiers. These identifiers were attached to individual cDNA molecules. TCRdb reanalysed the 5' RACE reads using MiXCR and keeps one entry per CDR3 protein. The sample lists 70,000 to 90,000 distinct CDR3 sequences; about an eighth were seen once. Ten or more counts support this clonotype. Its antigen remains unknown. The sequenced material came from whole blood. This TCR was sampled from an adult who was a healthcare worker with PCR-confirmed SARS-CoV-2 infection or an uninfected control (not recorded which).

The CDR3 DNA sequence: TGTGCCAGCTCACCCCCCGGGTCTGATAATCAGCCCCAGCATTTT. Encoded protein: CASSPPGSDNQPQHF. The gene calls are TRBV18 and TRBJ1-5, with unresolved D. Germline loops: CDR1 KGHSH, CDR2 LQKENI. The CDR3 runs to 15 residues. V lost 3 bases, J lost 4 bases, and 13 bases lay in between.